The present T cell receptor beta chain was sequenced within a study of OX40 agonist ivuxolimab in advanced cancers. Overall study: A mean age of about 59 years, range roughly 20 to 79, was recorded, and roughly 83% were male.

This table comes from immunoSEQ multiplex PCR, and its TCRdb copy is limited to in-frame clones, with some not included. In the table there are tens of thousands of clones, 70% to 85% of which are singletons. With baseline, cycle 4 day 1, and cycle 7 day 1 as timepoints, blood was sampled. The CDR3 runs 14 residues. From germline, CDR1 is SGHRS and CDR2 YFSETQ. The ends lost 2 bases at V and 4 bases at J; junction bases unmatched: 4. The rearrangement joins TRBV5-1 to TRBJ1-1; 8 nucleotides align to TRBD1. The source is an adult with an advanced solid tumor such as melanoma, head and neck, liver or kidney cancer. The sequences come from CD4+ or CD8+ T cells sorted from blood, collected in a trial of the OX40 agonist ivuxolimab. For the CDR3, the DNA is TGCGCCAGCAGCTTAGGAGACAGGGGCACTGAAGCTTTCTTT. Translated, it gives CASSLGDRGTEAFF. The variable domain in full, completed from reference TRBV5-1 and TRBJ1-1, reads KAGVTQTPRYLIKTRGQQVTLSCSPISGHRSVSWYQQTPGQGLQFLFEYFSETQRNKGNFPGRFSGRQFSNSRSEMNVSTLELGDSALYLCASSLGDRGTEAFFGQGTRLTVV.